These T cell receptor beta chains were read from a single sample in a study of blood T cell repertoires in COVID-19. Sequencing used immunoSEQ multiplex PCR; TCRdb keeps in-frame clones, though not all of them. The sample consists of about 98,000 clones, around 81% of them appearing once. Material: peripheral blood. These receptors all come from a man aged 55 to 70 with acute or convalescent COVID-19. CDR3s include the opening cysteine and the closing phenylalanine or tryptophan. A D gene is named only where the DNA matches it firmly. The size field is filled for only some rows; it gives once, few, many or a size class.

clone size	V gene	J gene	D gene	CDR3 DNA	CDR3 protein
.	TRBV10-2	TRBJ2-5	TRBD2	TGCGCCAGCAAGATAGCGGGGGAGGAGACCCAGTACTTC	CASKIAGEETQYF
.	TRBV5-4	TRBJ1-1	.	TGTGCCAGCAGCTTGAACGGGGGAGACACTGAAGCTTTCTTT	CASSLNGGDTEAFF
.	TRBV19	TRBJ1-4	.	TGTGCCAGTAGTACTGACATCTCAACTAATGAAAAACTGTTTTTT	CASSTDISTNEKLFF
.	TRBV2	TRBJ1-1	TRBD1	TGTGCCAGCAGTGAGAGACAGGGTAACACTGAAGCTTTCTTT	CASSERQGNTEAFF
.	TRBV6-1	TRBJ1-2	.	TGTGCCAGCAGTGAACGGTCCCCAGGAAATTATGGCTACACCTTC	CASSERSPGNYGYTF
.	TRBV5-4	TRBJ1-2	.	TGTGCCAGCAGCTCTGTGGTGGGGGGGCTCCCTCATGGCTACACCTTC	CASSSVVGGLPHGYTF
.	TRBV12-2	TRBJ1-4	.	TGTGCAAGTCGCTTAGCGACATGGGATACAGGGAGAGATGAAAAACTGTTTTTT	CASRLATWDTGRDEKLFF
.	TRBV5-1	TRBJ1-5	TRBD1	TGCGCCAGCAGCTCTACAGGGGGCAATCAGCCCCAGCATTTT	CASSSTGGNQPQHF
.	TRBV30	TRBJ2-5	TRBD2	TGTGCCTGGACCCAGCGGGGGGGCTACCAAGAGACCCAGTACTTC	CAWTQRGGYQETQYF
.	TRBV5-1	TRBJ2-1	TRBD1	TGCGCCAGCAGCTTGTCCGGGACAGGGACCGGGATGAATGAGCAGTTCTTC	CASSLSGTGTGMNEQFF
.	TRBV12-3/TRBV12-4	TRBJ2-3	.	TGTGCCAGCAGTCCCTCCACAGATACGCAGTATTTT	CASSPSTDTQYF
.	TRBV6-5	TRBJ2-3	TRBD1	TGTGCCAGCAGTTGGGACAGGGCATCTGCAGATACGCAGTATTTT	CASSWDRASADTQYF
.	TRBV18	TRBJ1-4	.	TGTGCCAGCTCACCCACACCGGGGAATGAAAAACTGTTTTTT	CASSPTPGNEKLFF
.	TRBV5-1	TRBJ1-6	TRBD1	TGCGCCAGCAGCTTCGAGGGGGCACCCAATAATTCACCCCTCCACTTT	CASSFEGAPNNSPLHF
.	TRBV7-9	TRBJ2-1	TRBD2	TGTGCCAGCAGCTTAGGGGGCGGGAGGACCTACAATGAGCAGTTCTTC	CASSLGGGRTYNEQFF
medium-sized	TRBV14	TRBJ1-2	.	TGTGCCAGCAGCCCCCAGGGTTCGGGCTATGGCTACACCTTC	CASSPQGSGYGYTF
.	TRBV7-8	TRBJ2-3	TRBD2	TGTGCCAGCAGCTTAGGGCGGGAGGGGTCAGATACGCAGTATTTT	CASSLGREGSDTQYF
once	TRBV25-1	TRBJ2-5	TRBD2	TGTGCCACATCGTTAGCGGGGGAAGAGACCCAGTACTTC	CATSLAGEETQYF
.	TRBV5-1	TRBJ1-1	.	TGCGCCAGCAGCTTGTTAGCCTTTCCTAACACTGAAGCTTTCTTT	CASSLLAFPNTEAFF
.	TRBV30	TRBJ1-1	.	TGTGCCTGGAGGGGGGGAAATCAAGGGAACACTGAAGCTTTCTTT	CAWRGGNQGNTEAFF
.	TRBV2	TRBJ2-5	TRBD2	TGTGCCAGCAGAGCACTAGCGGGGGGGGCTGAGACCCAGTACTTC	CASRALAGGAETQYF
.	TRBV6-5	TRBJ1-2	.	TGTGCCAGCAGCCCCCGTGACAGCTATGGCTACACCTTC	CASSPRDSYGYTF
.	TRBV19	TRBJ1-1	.	TGTGCCAGTAGTATCGCGGGTAGGGGGGGATACACTGAAGCTTTCTTT	CASSIAGRGGYTEAFF
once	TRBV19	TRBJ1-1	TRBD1	TGTGCCAGTAGTGCAGACAGGGGGCGAGGCACTGAAGCTTTCTTT	CASSADRGRGTEAFF
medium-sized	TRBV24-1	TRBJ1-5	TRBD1	TGTGCCACCAGTGATGGGGACAGGGGGCAGCCCCAGCATTTT	CATSDGDRGQPQHF
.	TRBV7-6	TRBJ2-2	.	TGTGCCACCATAGGAGGGACCTACCTGCCGAACACCGGGGAGCTGTTTTTT	CATIGGTYLPNTGELFF
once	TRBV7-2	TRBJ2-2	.	TGTGCCAGCAGCTTAGAGAGTCCCCCCCAGGTCACCGGGGAGCTGTTTTTT	CASSLESPPQVTGELFF
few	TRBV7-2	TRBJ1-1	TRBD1	TGTGCCAGCAGCTTTGGGACAGGATGGGACACTGAAGCTTTCTTT	CASSFGTGWDTEAFF
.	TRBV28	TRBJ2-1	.	TGTGCCAGCAGTGGTCAGGGATTCATCATCAATGAGCAGTTCTTC	CASSGQGFIINEQFF
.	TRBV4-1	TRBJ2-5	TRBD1	TGCGCCAGCAGCCGAGTAAAGGGTCCAGGGGGCCAAGAGACCCAGTACTTC	CASSRVKGPGGQETQYF
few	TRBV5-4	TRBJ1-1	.	TGTGCCAGCATCCATAAATCGGGAGGCGAAGCTTTCTTT	CASIHKSGGEAFF
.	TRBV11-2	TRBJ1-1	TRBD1	TGTGCCAGCAGCTTAGGACAGGGGATAGGATTAAGAACTGAAGCTTTCTTT	CASSLGQGIGLRTEAFF
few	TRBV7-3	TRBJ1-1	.	TGTGCCAGCAGCCCAGGAGGGTCCGTCAAAGCTTTCTTT	CASSPGGSVKAFF
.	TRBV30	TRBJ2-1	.	TGTGCCTGGGAGGGGTCCGCAGGCCAAAATGAGCAGTTCTTC	CAWEGSAGQNEQFF
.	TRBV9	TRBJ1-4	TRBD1	TGTGCCAGCAGTCCTGGCGGGACAGGGGGAACTAATGAAAAACTGTTTTTT	CASSPGGTGGTNEKLFF
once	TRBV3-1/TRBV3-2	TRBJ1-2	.	TGTGCCAGCAGCCAAGAGTACCAGATCTATGGCTACACCTTC	CASSQEYQIYGYTF
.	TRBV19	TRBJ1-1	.	TGTGCCAGTATGTGGGAGGTGAACACTGAAGCTTTCTTT	CASMWEVNTEAFF
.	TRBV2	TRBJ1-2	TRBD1	TGTGCCAGCAGCGCCACCGACAGGGACTATGGCTACACCTTC	CASSATDRDYGYTF
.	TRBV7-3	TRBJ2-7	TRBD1	TGTGCCAGCAGCTTAACGGCCAACAGGGGCTCAGCGCAGTACTTC	CASSLTANRGSAQYF
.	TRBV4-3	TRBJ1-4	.	TGCGCCAGCAGCCAAGAATGGGGCCGGACTAATGAAAAACTGTTTTTT	CASSQEWGRTNEKLFF